The T cell receptor (beta chain) described here comes from a study of blood T cell repertoires in COVID-19. Clones were read by immunoSEQ multiplex PCR, and TCRdb kept only the in-frame ones, dropping some. The table lists around 620,000 clones, about 90% of them singletons. The receptor's source is a young woman with acute or convalescent COVID-19. Input material: peripheral blood.

CDR3 DNA sequence: TGTGCCAGCAGCTCGCCTGGGCGTCCTAATGAAAAACTGTTTTTT. Protein product: CASSSPGRPNEKLFF. The chain carries TRBV7-9 and TRBJ1-4, with D uncertain. The ends were cut back, 4 bases at V and 3 bases at J, with 12 bases in the middle. This CDR3 has 15 amino acids. Germline loops: CDR1 SEHNR, CDR2 FQNEAQ (reference sequence).